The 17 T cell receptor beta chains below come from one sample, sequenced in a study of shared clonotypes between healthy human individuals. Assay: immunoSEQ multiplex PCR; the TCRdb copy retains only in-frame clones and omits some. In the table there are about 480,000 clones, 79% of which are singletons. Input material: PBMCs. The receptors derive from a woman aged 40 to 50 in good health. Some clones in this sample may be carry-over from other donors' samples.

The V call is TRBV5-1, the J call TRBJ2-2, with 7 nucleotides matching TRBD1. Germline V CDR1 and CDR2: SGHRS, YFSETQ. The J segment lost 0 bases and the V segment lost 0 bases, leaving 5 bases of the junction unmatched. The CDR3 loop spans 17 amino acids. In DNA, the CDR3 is TGCGCCAGCAGCTTGGAAGGACAGGCGTCGAACACCGGGGAGCTGTTTTTT. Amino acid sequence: CASSLEGQASNTGELFF.

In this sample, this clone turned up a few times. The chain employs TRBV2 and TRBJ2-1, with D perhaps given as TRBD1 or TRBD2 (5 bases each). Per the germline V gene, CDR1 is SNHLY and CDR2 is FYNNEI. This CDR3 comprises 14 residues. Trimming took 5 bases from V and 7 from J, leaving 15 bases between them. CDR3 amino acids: CASSRTWGLNEQFF. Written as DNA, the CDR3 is TGTGCCAGCAGTAGGACATGGGGGTTGAATGAGCAGTTCTTC.

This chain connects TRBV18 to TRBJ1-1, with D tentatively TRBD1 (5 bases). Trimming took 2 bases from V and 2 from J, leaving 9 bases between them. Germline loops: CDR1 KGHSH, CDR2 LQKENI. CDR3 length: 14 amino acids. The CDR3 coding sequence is TGTGCCAGCTCACCATCAGGGCAAAACACTGAAGCTTTCTTT. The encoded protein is CASSPSGQNTEAFF.

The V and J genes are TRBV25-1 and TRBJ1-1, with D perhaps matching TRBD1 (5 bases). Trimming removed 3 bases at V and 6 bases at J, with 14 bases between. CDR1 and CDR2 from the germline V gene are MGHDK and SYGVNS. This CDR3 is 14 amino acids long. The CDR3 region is CASSEGVRAAEAFF. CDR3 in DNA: TGTGCCAGCAGTGAGGGGGTGCGGGCAGCTGAAGCTTTCTTT.

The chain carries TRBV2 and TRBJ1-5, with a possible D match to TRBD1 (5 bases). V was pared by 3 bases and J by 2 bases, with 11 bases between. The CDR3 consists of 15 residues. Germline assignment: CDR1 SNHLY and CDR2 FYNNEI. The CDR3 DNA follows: TGTGCCAGCAGTGACAGGGTGAGTGGCAATCAGCCCCAGCATTTT. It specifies CASSDRVSGNQPQHF. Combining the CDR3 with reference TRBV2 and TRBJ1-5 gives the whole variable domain EPEVTQTPSHQVTQMGQEVILRCVPISNHLYFYWYRQILGQKVEFLVSFYNNEISEKSEIFDDQFSVERPDGSNFTLKIRSTKLEDSAMYFCASSDRVSGNQPQHFGDGTRLSIL.

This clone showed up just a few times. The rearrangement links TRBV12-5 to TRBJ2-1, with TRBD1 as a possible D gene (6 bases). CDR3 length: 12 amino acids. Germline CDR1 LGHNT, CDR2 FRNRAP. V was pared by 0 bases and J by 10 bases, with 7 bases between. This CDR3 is CASGLVGTEQFF. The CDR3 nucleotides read TGTGCTAGTGGTTTGGTAGGGACAGAGCAGTTCTTC.

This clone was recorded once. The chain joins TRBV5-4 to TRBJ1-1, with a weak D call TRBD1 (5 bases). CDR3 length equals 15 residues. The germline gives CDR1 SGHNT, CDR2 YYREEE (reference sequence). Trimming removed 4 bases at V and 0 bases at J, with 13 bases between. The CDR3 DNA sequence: TGTGCCAGCAGCCCCACAGGAAACATGAACACTGAAGCTTTCTTT. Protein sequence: CASSPTGNMNTEAFF.

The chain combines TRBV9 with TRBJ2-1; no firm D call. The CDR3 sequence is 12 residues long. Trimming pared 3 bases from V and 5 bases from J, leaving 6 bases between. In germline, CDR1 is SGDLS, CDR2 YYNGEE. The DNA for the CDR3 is TGTGCCAGCAGCGAAAATCACAATGAGCAGTTCTTC. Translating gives CASSENHNEQFF.

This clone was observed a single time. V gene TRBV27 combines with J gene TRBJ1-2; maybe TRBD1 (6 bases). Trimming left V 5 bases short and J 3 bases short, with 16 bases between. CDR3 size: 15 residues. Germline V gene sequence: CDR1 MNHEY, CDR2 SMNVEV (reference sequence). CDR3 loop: CASSPNPQGYYGYTF. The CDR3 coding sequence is TGTGCCAGCAGTCCCAACCCACAGGGTTACTATGGCTACACCTTC.

In DNA, the CDR3 is TGTGCCAGCTCACCGCGAACGACGGACAATGAGCAGTTCTTC. Protein: CASSPRTTDNEQFF. This chain joins TRBV18 and TRBJ2-1; D not resolved. With 3 bases removed from V and 5 bases from J, the gap between germline ends came to 11 bases. Germline V gene sequence: CDR1 KGHSH, CDR2 LQKENI. The CDR3 consists of 14 residues.

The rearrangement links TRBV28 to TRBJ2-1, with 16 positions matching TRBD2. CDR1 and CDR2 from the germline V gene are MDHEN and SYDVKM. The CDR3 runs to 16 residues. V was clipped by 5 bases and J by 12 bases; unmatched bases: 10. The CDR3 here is CASSHPGTSGRGGQFF. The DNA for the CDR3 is TGTGCCAGCAGTCACCCTGGGACTAGCGGGAGGGGGGGGCAGTTCTTC.

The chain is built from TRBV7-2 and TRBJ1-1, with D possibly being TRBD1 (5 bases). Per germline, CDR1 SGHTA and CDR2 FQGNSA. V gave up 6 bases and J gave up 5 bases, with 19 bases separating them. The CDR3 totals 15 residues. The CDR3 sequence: CASRGTGTTGTEAFF. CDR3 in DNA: TGTGCCAGCAGGGGGACGGGGACGACGGGTACTGAAGCTTTCTTT.

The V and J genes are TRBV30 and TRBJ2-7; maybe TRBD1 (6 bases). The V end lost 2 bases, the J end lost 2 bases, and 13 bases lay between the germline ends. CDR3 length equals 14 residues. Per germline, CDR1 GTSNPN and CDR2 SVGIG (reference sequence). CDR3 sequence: CAWSRQALTYEQYF. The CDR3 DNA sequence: TGTGCCTGGAGTCGACAGGCGCTTACCTACGAGCAGTACTTC. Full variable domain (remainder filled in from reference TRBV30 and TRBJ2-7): SQTIHQWPATLVQPVGSPLSLECTVEGTSNPNLYWYRQAAGRGLQLLFYSVGIGQISSEVPQNLSASRPQDRQFILSSKKLLLSDSGFYLCAWSRQALTYEQYFGPGTRLTVT.

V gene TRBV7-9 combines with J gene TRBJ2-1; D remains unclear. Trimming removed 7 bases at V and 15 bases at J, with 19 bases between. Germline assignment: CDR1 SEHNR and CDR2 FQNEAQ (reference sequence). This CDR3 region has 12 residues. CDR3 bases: TGTGCCAGCATAGGCCCCTACTACGGAGTGTTCTTC. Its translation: CASIGPYYGVFF.

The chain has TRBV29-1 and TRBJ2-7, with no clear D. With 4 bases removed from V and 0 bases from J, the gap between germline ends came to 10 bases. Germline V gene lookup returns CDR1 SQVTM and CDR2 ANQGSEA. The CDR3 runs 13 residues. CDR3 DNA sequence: TGCAGCGTTGGCACTGTAAGCTCCTACGAGCAGTACTTC. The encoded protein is CSVGTVSSYEQYF.

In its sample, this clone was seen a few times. CDR3 sequence: CASSLGGAFYGYTF. The CDR3 region has the DNA TGTGCCAGCAGCTTAGGGGGGGCCTTCTATGGCTACACCTTC. V gene TRBV7-2 combines with J gene TRBJ1-2, with a possible D match to TRBD1 (6 bases). V was trimmed by 1 base and J by 4 bases, leaving 10 bases between them. The CDR3 is 14 residues long. The germline V gene encodes CDR1 SGHTA and CDR2 FQGNSA.

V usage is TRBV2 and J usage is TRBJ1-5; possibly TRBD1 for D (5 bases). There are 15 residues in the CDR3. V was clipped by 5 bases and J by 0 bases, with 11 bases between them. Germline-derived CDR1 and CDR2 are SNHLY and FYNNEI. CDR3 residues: CASSRQSYSNQPQHF. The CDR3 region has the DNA TGTGCCAGCAGTCGACAGAGCTATAGCAATCAGCCCCAGCATTTT. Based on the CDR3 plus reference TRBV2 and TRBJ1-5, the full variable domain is EPEVTQTPSHQVTQMGQEVILRCVPISNHLYFYWYRQILGQKVEFLVSFYNNEISEKSEIFDDQFSVERPDGSNFTLKIRSTKLEDSAMYFCASSRQSYSNQPQHFGDGTRLSIL.